This is a list of T cell receptor beta chains from one sample in a study of post-analysis software for immune sequencing data. TCRdb reprocessed the PCR reads via MiXCR and lists one record per CDR3 protein. The sample records around 700,000 distinct CDR3 sequences, approximately 59% being singletons. The sample consisted of blood. The receptors come from a girl aged 2 to 10 with multiple sclerosis. CDR3s include the opening cysteine and the closing phenylalanine or tryptophan. D genes are given only for firm matches. Clone size appears in some rows only: once, few, many, or a class for an expanded clone.

j_gene,abundance,v_gene,d_gene,CDR3aa,CDR3nt
TRBJ2-5,few,TRBV7-8,.,CASSSGGGRGSTQYF,TGTGCCAGCAGCTCAGGCGGGGGCCGGGGGTCGACCCAGTACTTC
TRBJ2-1,.,TRBV5-1,TRBD2,CASSLAGTSGSSNEQFF,TGCGCCAGCAGCTTGGCCGGGACTAGCGGGAGCAGTAATGAGCAGTTCTTC
TRBJ2-7,once,TRBV5-1,TRBD1,CASRPTGDAFYEQYF,TGCGCCAGCAGACCTACAGGGGATGCGTTCTACGAGCAGTACTTC
TRBJ2-7,.,TRBV6-4,.,CASRDSNREHEQYF,TGTGCCAGCAGGGACTCGAACAGGGAACACGAGCAGTACTTC
TRBJ1-1,.,TRBV4-1,.,CASSQDGAGNTEAFF,TGCGCCAGCAGCCAAGACGGGGCAGGGAACACTGAAGCTTTCTTT
TRBJ2-7,few,TRBV11-2,.,CASNFGHYEQYF,TGTGCCAGCAACTTCGGACACTACGAGCAGTACTTC
TRBJ1-1,.,TRBV20-1,.,CSARDPEGGTEAFF,TGCAGTGCTAGAGACCCAGAAGGGGGGACTGAAGCTTTCTTT
TRBJ2-4,few,TRBV7-2,.,CASSRTGRLAKNIQYF,TGTGCCAGCAGCAGAACAGGGCGACTGGCCAAAAACATTCAGTACTTC
TRBJ2-1,.,TRBV29-1,.,CSVDGPGAEYNEQFF,TGCAGCGTTGATGGGCCAGGCGCTGAATACAATGAGCAGTTCTTC
TRBJ1-1,.,TRBV4-3,TRBD1,CASSQEGTGGDAFF,TGCGCCAGCAGCCAGGAAGGGACAGGAGGCGACGCTTTCTTT
TRBJ2-5,.,TRBV6-6,.,CASSYAAGAGETQYF,TGTGCCAGCAGTTACGCGGCAGGGGCGGGGGAGACCCAGTACTTC
TRBJ1-5,few,TRBV29-1,TRBD1,CSVGGTGNQPQHF,TGCAGCGTTGGGGGGACAGGCAATCAGCCCCAGCATTTT
TRBJ2-5,.,TRBV5-1,.,CASSLPRPRETQYF,TGCGCCAGCAGCCTCCCCCGGCCCCGGGAGACCCAGTACTTC
TRBJ2-3,.,TRBV14,.,CASSQEQGTSTDTQYF,TGTGCCAGCAGCCAAGAACAGGGAACTAGCACAGATACGCAGTATTTT
TRBJ1-2,.,TRBV7-2,.,CASSFSGGQLNGYTF,TGTGCCAGCAGCTTCTCCGGGGGGCAATTGAATGGCTACACCTTC
TRBJ2-5,.,TRBV7-9,.,CASSAAGQEQETQYF,TGTGCCAGCAGCGCAGCGGGACAGGAACAAGAGACCCAGTACTTC
TRBJ2-5,.,TRBV12-3/TRBV12-4,.,CASSVTGTEETQYF,TGTGCCAGCAGTGTAACCGGGACCGAAGAGACCCAGTACTTC
TRBJ2-3,.,TRBV29-1,.,CSVEEDEGDTQYF,TGCAGCGTTGAGGAAGATGAGGGAGATACGCAGTATTTT
TRBJ2-1,.,TRBV9,TRBD2,CASSGGTSGYSYNEQFF,TGTGCCAGCAGCGGGGGGACTAGCGGATATTCCTACAATGAGCAGTTCTTC
TRBJ2-1,.,TRBV20-1,.,CSASAGVGGGNEQFF,TGCAGTGCTAGCGCTGGGGTGGGGGGAGGAAATGAGCAGTTCTTC
TRBJ2-7,.,TRBV20-1,.,CSARGTASVAVEQYF,TGCAGTGCTAGGGGGACGGCCTCCGTGGCGGTCGAGCAGTACTTC
TRBJ2-1,few,TRBV3-1,TRBD2,CASSRKREGPIEQFF,TGTGCCAGCAGCCGAAAGCGGGAGGGCCCTATTGAGCAGTTCTTC
TRBJ1-2,.,TRBV4-3,.,CASSQTIANYDYTF,TGCGCCAGCAGCCAAACTATAGCTAACTATGACTACACCTTC
TRBJ2-1,.,TRBV20-1,.,CSARGGGRFYNEQFF,TGCAGTGCTAGAGGTGGGGGGAGGTTTTACAATGAGCAGTTCTTC
TRBJ1-5,.,TRBV5-1,.,CASSFPPGVYSNQPQHF,TGTGCCAGCAGCTTCCCTCCAGGGGTTTATAGCAATCAGCCCCAGCATTTT
TRBJ1-1,.,TRBV12-3/TRBV12-4,TRBD1,CASSFYGTGGLVNTEAFF,TGTGCCAGCAGTTTTTACGGGACAGGGGGCTTGGTGAACACTGAAGCTTTCTTT